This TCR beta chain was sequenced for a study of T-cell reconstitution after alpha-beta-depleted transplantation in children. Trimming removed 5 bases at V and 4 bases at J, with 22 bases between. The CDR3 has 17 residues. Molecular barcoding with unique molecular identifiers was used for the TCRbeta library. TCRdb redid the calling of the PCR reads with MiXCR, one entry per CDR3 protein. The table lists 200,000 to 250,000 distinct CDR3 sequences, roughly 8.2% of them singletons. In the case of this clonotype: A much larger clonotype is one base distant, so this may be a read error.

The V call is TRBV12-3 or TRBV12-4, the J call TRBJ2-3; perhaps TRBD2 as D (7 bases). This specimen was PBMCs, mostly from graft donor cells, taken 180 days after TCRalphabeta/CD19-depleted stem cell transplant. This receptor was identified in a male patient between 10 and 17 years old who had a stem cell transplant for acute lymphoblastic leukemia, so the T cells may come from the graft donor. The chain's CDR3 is CASSPRGADRTPDTQYF. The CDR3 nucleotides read TGTGCCAGCAGTCCTCGGGGGGCCGATAGAACACCAGATACGCAGTATTTT.